This T cell receptor beta chain was recovered during a study of radiotherapy plus CTLA-4 blockade in lung cancer. Study-wide points: It was early blood T cell clone dynamics, with interferon-beta, that reportedly best predicted response. Clones of tumor-derived TCRs expanded in blood after radiotherapy plus ipilimumab.

This clone has a handful of counts. Antigen: not known. The data were produced by immunoSEQ multiplex PCR, yet TCRdb's version contains in-frame clones alone and is incomplete. The sample records about 81,000 clones, 72% being singletons. Enrolled patients, whose metastatic non-small-cell lung cancer was chemo-refractory, received focal radiation plus CTLA-4 blockade with ipilimumab. Sequencing was performed on peripheral blood, taken from a patient treated with radiotherapy plus ipilimumab. The origin of this receptor is a human donor with non-small cell lung cancer that progressed on radiotherapy plus ipilimumab.

CDR3 sequence reads: CASSLAWDTYQPQHF. The CDR3 region has the DNA TGTGCCAGCAGCTTAGCCTGGGACACATATCAGCCCCAGCATTTT. The V gene is TRBV7-2, the J gene TRBJ1-5; TRBD1 might be the D (6 bases). Germline values: CDR1 SGHTA, CDR2 FQGNSA. CDR3 length: 15 residues. The V gene lost 0 bases and the J gene lost 5 bases, with 11 bases spanning the gap.